These 18 T cell receptor beta chains were all obtained from the same sample, sequenced in a study of blood T cell repertoires in COVID-19. The assay was immunoSEQ multiplex PCR, and TCRdb's table has in-frame clones only and misses some. Altogether a few hundred thousand clones are present, around 87% being singletons, with the ten largest covering 1.5% to 2%. Sequenced sample: PBMCs or T cells enriched from blood (not recorded which). These receptors all come from a middle-aged man in a cohort exposed to, infected with or recovered from COVID-19 (not recorded which).

The V call is TRBV30, the J call TRBJ1-1; 7 nucleotides align to TRBD1. Germline CDR1 is GTSNPN and CDR2 is SVGIG (reference sequence). After removal of 7 bases from V and 5 bases from J, the junction contained 10 bases not matched to a gene. The CDR3 runs 13 residues. CDR3 protein: CASANNRGTEAFF. CDR3 bases: TGTGCCTCTGCGAATAACAGGGGAACTGAAGCTTTCTTT.

With respect to this clone: At one end the junction does not follow the germline gene, possibly because of a read error. The chain has TRBV28 and TRBJ1-2; possible D gene TRBD1, 6 bases. CDR1 MDHEN and CDR2 SYDVKM come from the germline V gene. The CDR3 contains 12 residues. In DNA, the CDR3 is TGTGCCAGCACTTTACAGGGTAGGGGCTACACCTTC. Amino acids: CASTLQGRGYTF.

J is TRBJ1-1 and V is TRBV3-1 (or the pseudogene TRBV3-2); tentative D call: TRBD1 (5 bases). Germline CDR1 is LGHDT and CDR2 is YNNKEL (reference sequence). CDR3 size: 12 residues. Trimming shortened V by 5 bases and J by 6 bases, and 10 bases separated the two germline ends. The CDR3 DNA reads as TGTGCCAGCAGCTCAGGGTTCGCTGAAGCTTTCTTT. This codes for CASSSGFAEAFF.

This clone is a singleton in its sample. This chain joins TRBV28 and TRBJ1-2; no clear D gene. CDR1 MDHEN and CDR2 SYDVKM come from the germline V gene. Deletions cut 5 bases from V and 3 bases from J, with 13 bases between. This CDR3 has 14 amino acids. CDR3 in amino acids: CASSPKRWDYGYTF. CDR3 DNA sequence: TGTGCCAGCAGTCCCAAGAGGTGGGACTATGGCTACACCTTC.

The rearrangement links TRBV5-1 to TRBJ1-1; maybe TRBD1 (5 bases). V was cut by 3 bases and J by 4 bases, with 13 bases left in between. Germline V gene sequence: CDR1 SGHRS, CDR2 YFSETQ. CDR3 length equals 14 residues. The CDR3 coding sequence is TGCGCCAGCAGCTCAGGGCTGTCTGGCACTGAAGCTTTCTTT. Translation: CASSSGLSGTEAFF.

The chain employs TRBV27 and TRBJ2-1; 10 positions agree with TRBD2. V was clipped by 1 base and J by 7 bases; unmatched bases: 7. Germline values: CDR1 MNHEY, CDR2 SMNVEV (reference sequence). CDR3 length: 16 residues. CDR3 nucleotide sequence: TGTGCCAGCAGTTTATTTCGGACTAGCGGTAAAAATGAGCAGTTCTTC. Translation: CASSLFRTSGKNEQFF.

CDR3 amino acids: CASSLALAGRQETQYF. The CDR3 DNA reads as TGCGCCAGCAGCTTGGCCCTAGCGGGCCGACAAGAGACCCAGTACTTC. This chain joins TRBV5-1 and TRBJ2-5, with TRBD2 identical over 8 bases. The CDR3 spans 16 residues. The V gene end was trimmed by 0 bases and the J gene end by 2 bases; junction bases not matched to a gene: 6. Germline CDR1 SGHRS, CDR2 YFSETQ.

V and J are TRBV2 and TRBJ1-5; TRBD1 matches at 7 bases. Germline V gene lookup returns CDR1 SNHLY and CDR2 FYNNEI. The J segment lost 4 bases and the V segment lost 9 bases, leaving 3 bases of the junction unmatched. CDR3 length: 12 amino acids. Written as DNA, the CDR3 is TGTGCCAGTCTGGGACAGAATCAGCCCCAGCATTTT. This codes for CASLGQNQPQHF.

CDR3 protein: CASSIVTGDTRTGELFF. The CDR3 bases are TGTGCCAGTAGTATTGTGACAGGCGATACGAGGACCGGGGAGCTGTTTTTT. The chain has TRBV19 and TRBJ2-2, with TRBD1 as a possible D gene (6 bases). This CDR3 is 17 amino acids long. The germline V and J ends were trimmed by 3 bases and 5 bases, with 19 bases remaining between them. Germline CDR1 and CDR2: LNHDA and SQIVND (reference sequence).

The gene calls are TRBV5-1 and TRBJ1-6; D gene ambiguous. Trimming took off 4 bases at V and 10 bases at J, with 21 bases between the two ends. The CDR3 has 16 residues. In germline, CDR1 is SGHRS, CDR2 YFSETQ. The CDR3: CASSLTRTPEGSPLHF. The CDR3 nucleotides are TGCGCCAGCAGCCTTACCCGGACCCCTGAGGGCTCACCCCTCCACTTT.

The rearrangement uses TRBV9 and TRBJ2-1, with TRBD1 matching over 11 bases. This CDR3 contains 14 residues. Germline values: CDR1 SGDLS, CDR2 YYNGEE. The J segment lost 8 bases and the V segment lost 4 bases, leaving 5 bases of the junction unmatched. In DNA, the CDR3 is TGTGCCAGCAGCCAGGGACAGGGGGTCTATGAGCAGTTCTTC. Amino acid sequence: CASSQGQGVYEQFF. Full variable domain (remainder filled in from reference TRBV9 and TRBJ2-1): DSGVTQTPKHLITATGQRVTLRCSPRSGDLSVYWYQQSLDQGLQFLIQYYNGEERAKGNILERFSAQQFPDLHSELNLSSLELGDSALYFCASSQGQGVYEQFFGPGTRLTVL.

In DNA, the CDR3 is TGTGCCAGCAGTTTTAGAGGGACAGCCGAAAAGAACACTGAAGCTTTCTTT. Protein product: CASSFRGTAEKNTEAFF. This chain connects TRBV27 to TRBJ1-1; the match to TRBD1 covers 7 bases. The CDR3 runs 17 residues. V was clipped by 3 bases and J by 1 base; unmatched bases: 11. CDR1 is MNHEY and CDR2 is SMNVEV in the germline V gene (reference sequence).

This rearrangement joins TRBV27 to TRBJ2-7, with 7 bases fitting TRBD1. V lost 2 bases to trimming and J lost 3 bases; unmatched junction nucleotides: 10. Germline V gene lookup returns CDR1 MNHEY and CDR2 SMNVEV (reference sequence). This CDR3 contains 16 residues. CDR3 bases: TGTGCCAGCAGTTTAATGCCGGGACAGAAGTACTACGAGCAGTACTTC. Translated: CASSLMPGQKYYEQYF.

This clone appeared once. This rearrangement joins TRBV29-1 to TRBJ1-2; D call uncertain. Germline-derived CDR1 and CDR2 are SQVTM and ANQGSEA. V dropped 0 bases and J dropped 3 bases, with 5 bases sitting between them. The CDR3 spans 12 residues. CDR3 sequence: CSVEDSDYGYTF. CDR3 coding DNA: TGCAGCGTTGAAGACAGTGACTATGGCTACACCTTC.

This clone was seen ten or more times. The chain recombines TRBV5-1 with TRBJ2-4, with D maybe TRBD2 (6 bases). The CDR3 is 17 amino acids. Germline CDR1 is SGHRS and CDR2 is YFSETQ. The V end lost 4 bases, the J end lost 0 bases, and 17 bases lay between the germline ends. The CDR3 protein is CASSPSGLSGAKNIQYF. As DNA, the CDR3 is TGCGCCAGCAGCCCGTCAGGACTATCGGGAGCCAAAAACATTCAGTACTTC.

This chain joins TRBV9 and TRBJ2-1; TRBD1 matches 8 bases. With V trimmed by 2 bases and J by 9 bases, 4 bases remained unmatched. Germline loops: CDR1 SGDLS, CDR2 YYNGEE. The CDR3 has 13 residues. CDR3 nucleotide sequence: TGTGCCAGCAGCGTTTCAGGGGGCTTTGAGCAGTTCTTC. This encodes CASSVSGGFEQFF.

This clone was observed a single time. The V gene is TRBV19, the J gene TRBJ2-5; TRBD2 matches 9 bases. Trimming removed 6 bases from V and 4 bases from J; junction bases left unmatched: 12. Germline-derived CDR1 and CDR2 are LNHDA and SQIVND (reference sequence). This CDR3 comprises 16 residues. CDR3 residues: CASSATLAGKTETQYF. The CDR3 nucleotides read TGTGCCAGTAGCGCAACTCTAGCGGGAAAGACAGAGACCCAGTACTTC. Looking up the rest from reference TRBV19 and TRBJ2-5 gives the full variable domain: DGGITQSPKYLFRKEGQNVTLSCEQNLNHDAMYWYRQDPGQGLRLIYYSQIVNDFQKGDIAEGYSVSREKKESFPLTVTSAQKNPTAFYLCASSATLAGKTETQYFGPGTRLLVL.

For this clone: The sample has other DNA sequences that encode this CDR3 too. J is TRBJ1-3 and V is TRBV11-2; the match to TRBD1 covers 7 bases. This CDR3 contains 14 residues. CDR1 is SGHAT and CDR2 is FQNNGV in the germline V gene. The J segment lost 2 bases and the V segment lost 5 bases, leaving 3 bases of the junction unmatched. The DNA for the CDR3 is TGTGCCAGCAGCCCAGGGACAGCTGGAAACACCATATATTTT. Its translation is CASSPGTAGNTIYF.